The 31 T cell receptor beta chains given below trace back to one sample, sequenced in a study of blood T cell repertoires in COVID-19. Clones were read by immunoSEQ multiplex PCR, and TCRdb kept only the in-frame ones, dropping some. The table records roughly 60,000 clones, 75% to 85% of them present only once. The material sequenced was peripheral blood. These TCRs come from an elderly man with acute or convalescent COVID-19.

The CDR3 coding sequence is TGTGCCAGCACCGTGACCCCAGGGAAGACCTACGAGCAGTACTTC. It translates to CASTVTPGKTYEQYF. V gene TRBV7-9 combines with J gene TRBJ2-7, with a tentative D call TRBD1 (5 bases). V was trimmed by 7 bases and J by 2 bases, leaving 18 bases between them. Germline CDR1 reads SEHNR; CDR2 reads FQNEAQ (reference sequence). This CDR3 has 15 amino acids.

The chain uses TRBV2 and TRBJ1-2, with TRBD1 matching over 7 bases. The CDR3 length is 13 residues. Germline CDR1 and CDR2: SNHLY and FYNNEI. V lost 6 bases to trimming and J lost 2 bases; unmatched junction nucleotides: 3. The CDR3 spells CASRLGQNYGYTF. CDR3 sequence (DNA): TGTGCCAGCAGACTGGGACAGAACTATGGCTACACCTTC.

The chain combines TRBV27 with TRBJ2-1, with 9 bases fitting TRBD1. CDR3 length equals 15 residues. The germline gives CDR1 MNHEY, CDR2 SMNVEV (reference sequence). V gave up 5 bases and J gave up 4 bases; unmatched junction bases: 6. The CDR3 DNA reads TGTGCCAGCAGTCCCCCCGGGACAGGGTACAATGAGCAGTTCTTC. Its translation: CASSPPGTGYNEQFF.

On this clone itself: A read error may produce the germline difference seen at one junction end. The rearrangement joins TRBV10-3 to TRBJ2-2, with D perhaps matching TRBD2 (6 bases). Germline assignment: CDR1 ENHRY and CDR2 SYGVKD. The CDR3 sequence is 14 residues long. For the CDR3, the DNA is TGTGCCATCAGTGGGGGGGAGAACTCCGGGGAGCTGTTTTTT. Protein: CAISGGENSGELFF.

The chain recombines TRBV6-1 with TRBJ2-3; 14 bases match TRBD2. Per the germline V gene, CDR1 is MNHNS and CDR2 is SASEGT. The CDR3 runs to 16 residues. J gave up 9 bases and V 3 bases, and 8 bases lay outside the gene matches. The CDR3 spells CASSESPGLAGDTQYF. Here the CDR3 DNA reads TGTGCCAGCAGTGAGTCACCGGGACTAGCGGGGGACACGCAGTATTTT.

The chain has TRBV19 and TRBJ1-1, with 10 bases lining up with TRBD1. Germline CDR1 and CDR2: LNHDA and SQIVND (reference sequence). The CDR3 loop spans 15 amino acids. The V segment lost 4 bases and the J segment 6 bases; nucleotides outside the gene matches: 8. CDR3 nucleotides: TGTGCCAGTAGTACCCGGGGGACAGGGGTGTCTGAAGCTTTCTTT. Amino acids: CASSTRGTGVSEAFF. Full variable domain (rest looked up from reference TRBV19 and TRBJ1-1): DGGITQSPKYLFRKEGQNVTLSCEQNLNHDAMYWYRQDPGQGLRLIYYSQIVNDFQKGDIAEGYSVSREKKESFPLTVTSAQKNPTAFYLCASSTRGTGVSEAFFGQGTRLTVV.

The V gene is TRBV29-1, the J gene TRBJ1-1; 7 bases align to TRBD1. V shed 8 bases and J 3 bases; nucleotides not matched to a gene: 9. Germline CDR1 SQVTM, CDR2 ANQGSEA. There are 13 residues in the CDR3. The CDR3 nucleotides are TGCAGCATGGCAGGGGGGTTGTACACTGAAGCTTTCTTT. Translated: CSMAGGLYTEAFF.

The genes are TRBV3-1 (or the pseudogene TRBV3-2) and TRBJ2-1, with TRBD2 matching 12 bases. J gave up 8 bases and V 6 bases, and 8 bases lay outside the gene matches. Germline-derived CDR1 and CDR2 are LGHDT and YNNKEL (reference sequence). The CDR3 has 15 amino acids. DNA of the CDR3: TGTGCCAGCAGGGCTAGCGGGGGGGCAGGTTATGAGCAGTTCTTC. Its translation is CASRASGGAGYEQFF.

Worth noting for this clone: One end of the junction varies from germline; a read error may be responsible. The rearrangement links TRBV7-7 to TRBJ2-5; D is perhaps TRBD1 (6 bases). Germline V gene data show CDR1 as SSHAT and CDR2 as FNYEAQ (reference sequence). This CDR3 is 14 amino acids long. The CDR3 nucleotides are TGTGCTAGCAGCCTCGGGACATGGGAAGAGACCCAGTACTTC. It encodes CASSLGTWEETQYF. Together with reference TRBV7-7 and TRBJ2-5, the CDR3 gives the full variable domain: GAGVSQSPRYKVTKRGQDVTLRCDPISSHATLYWYQQALGQGPEFLTYFNYEAQPDKSGLPSDRFSAERPEGSISTLTIQRTEQRDSAMYRCASSLGTWEETQYFGPGTRLLVL.

V gene TRBV6-1 combines with J gene TRBJ1-6; 7 nucleotides align to TRBD1. Germline CDR1 is MNHNS and CDR2 is SASEGT. The trim removed 4 bases at V and 0 bases at J, leaving 6 bases unmatched. This CDR3 region has 17 residues. For the CDR3, the DNA is TGTGCCAGCAGTGCGTACAGGGGCAGCTCCTATAATTCACCCCTCCACTTT. This codes for CASSAYRGSSYNSPLHF.

V usage is TRBV6-4 and J usage is TRBJ2-2; no reliable D call. V gave up 9 bases and J gave up 5 bases, with 16 bases separating them. The CDR3 covers 14 residues. Germline CDR1 is MRHNA and CDR2 is SNTAGT. This CDR3 reads CASRPSPRTGELFF. CDR3 bases: TGTGCCAGTAGGCCCTCCCCGAGGACCGGGGAGCTGTTTTTT.

The rearrangement uses TRBV7-9 and TRBJ1-1; 10 bases agree with TRBD1. J lost 2 bases, V lost 5 bases, and 14 bases had no gene match. Germline V gene data show CDR1 as SEHNR and CDR2 as FQNEAQ (reference sequence). There are 18 residues in the CDR3. The DNA of the CDR3 is TGTGCCAGCAGCGGAGGGACAGGGGCTTCCCGGGGCAACACTGAAGCTTTCTTT. It specifies CASSGGTGASRGNTEAFF.

The chain links TRBV5-6 to TRBJ1-2; D remains unclear. V dropped 1 base and J dropped 1 base, with 11 bases sitting between them. Germline V gives CDR1 SGHDT, CDR2 YYEEEE. There are 15 residues in the CDR3. CDR3: CASSLLSYYNYGYTF. Here the CDR3 DNA reads TGTGCCAGCAGCTTGTTGTCATACTATAACTATGGCTACACCTTC.

The gene calls are TRBV7-9 and TRBJ1-4; D unclear. Germline V gene sequence: CDR1 SEHNR, CDR2 FQNEAQ (reference sequence). CDR3 length: 13 residues. V lost 1 base to trimming and J lost 8 bases, with 8 bases between them. CDR3 sequence (DNA): TGTGCCAGCAGCTTAGGTCAGGTCGAAAAACTGTTTTTT. Protein sequence: CASSLGQVEKLFF. Variable domain in full (rest from reference TRBV7-9 and TRBJ1-4): DTGVSQNPRHKITKRGQNVTFRCDPISEHNRLYWYRQTLGQGPEFLTYFQNEAQLEKSRLLSDRFSAERPKGSFSTLEIQRTEQGDSAMYLCASSLGQVEKLFFGSGTQLSVL.

The chain employs TRBV5-1 and TRBJ2-5; TRBD1 might be the D (5 bases). Germline CDR1 is SGHRS and CDR2 is YFSETQ. The V end was cut by 1 base, the J end by 0 bases, with 13 bases between. The CDR3 spans 16 residues. Written as DNA, the CDR3 is TGCGCCAGCAGCTTGACAGGCCCCTTGTACCAAGAGACCCAGTACTTC. It yields the protein CASSLTGPLYQETQYF. Combining the CDR3 with reference TRBV5-1 and TRBJ2-5 gives the whole variable domain KAGVTQTPRYLIKTRGQQVTLSCSPISGHRSVSWYQQTPGQGLQFLFEYFSETQRNKGNFPGRFSGRQFSNSRSEMNVSTLELGDSALYLCASSLTGPLYQETQYFGPGTRLLVL.

This clone was seen just once. The chain employs TRBV27 and TRBJ2-4; 11 nucleotides match TRBD2. The CDR3 extends over 17 amino acids. V trimming: 6 bases; J trimming: 1 base; junction bases outside the gene matches: 8. Germline assignment: CDR1 MNHEY and CDR2 SMNVEV (reference sequence). Here the CDR3 DNA reads TGTGCCAGCAGCCAGACAACTAGCGGGGGCGCCAAAAACATTCAGTACTTC. Amino acids: CASSQTTSGGAKNIQYF.

The V gene is TRBV18, the J gene TRBJ2-7, with 7 nucleotides matching TRBD1. V lost 2 bases, J lost 5 bases, and 9 bases stayed unmatched. Germline CDR1 and CDR2: KGHSH and LQKENI. The CDR3 extends over 15 amino acids. The CDR3 reads CASSPSRQGLDEQYF. CDR3 in DNA: TGTGCCAGCTCACCAAGTAGACAGGGTCTCGACGAGCAGTACTTC.

This rearrangement joins TRBV6-5 to TRBJ1-5, with D possibly matching TRBD1 (6 bases). CDR3 length: 14 residues. CDR1 and CDR2 (germline): MNHEY, SVGAGI. The V gene lost 11 bases and the J gene lost 2 bases, with 16 bases spanning the gap. The CDR3 reads CAGGGERGNQPQHF. The CDR3 DNA reads as TGTGCCGGAGGGGGGGAAAGGGGCAATCAGCCCCAGCATTTT.

V and J are TRBV12-3 or TRBV12-4 and TRBJ1-2; D is undetermined. The CDR3 sequence is 12 residues long. V lost 7 bases, J lost 4 bases, and 10 bases lay in between. The chain's CDR3 is CASTRVSYGYTF. The CDR3 DNA reads TGTGCCAGCACCCGGGTTAGCTATGGCTACACCTTC.

This chain joins TRBV5-8 and TRBJ1-1, with D unclear. The germline V and J ends were trimmed by 2 bases and 1 base, with 9 bases remaining between them. Germline V CDR1 and CDR2: SGHTS, YDEGEE. The CDR3 is 14 residues long. As DNA, the CDR3 is TGTGCCAGCAGCTTTCGCAGTGGGAACACTGAAGCTTTCTTT. Its translation is CASSFRSGNTEAFF. Based on the CDR3 plus reference TRBV5-8 and TRBJ1-1, the full variable domain is EAGVTQSPTHLIKTRGQQATLRCSPISGHTSVYWYQQALGLGLQFLLWYDEGEERNRGNFPPRFSGRQFPNYSSELNVNALELEDSALYLCASSFRSGNTEAFFGQGTRLTVV.

This clone was recorded once. The rearrangement uses TRBV4-1 and TRBJ1-6; D not resolved. V lost 0 bases and J 7 bases, leaving 16 bases between the germline ends. Germline V gene sequence: CDR1 MGHRA, CDR2 YSYEKL. The CDR3 has 17 amino acids. Written as DNA, the CDR3 is TGCGCCAGCAGCCAAGAACGTGGTCGGGAAGTAAATTCACCCCTCCACTTT. Protein sequence: CASSQERGREVNSPLHF.

This sequence joins TRBV3-1 (or the pseudogene TRBV3-2) and TRBJ1-4; TRBD1 is a possible D gene (5 bases). The CDR3 runs 15 residues. The V end lost 4 bases, the J end lost 4 bases, and 13 bases lay between the germline ends. Germline assignment: CDR1 LGHDT and CDR2 YNNKEL (reference sequence). The DNA for the CDR3 is TGTGCCAGCAGCCCCCAGCAGGGAGGTAATGAAAAACTGTTTTTT. Translation: CASSPQQGGNEKLFF.

CDR3 amino acids: CASNRQGRGTDTQYF. The CDR3 bases are TGTGCCAGCAACAGACAGGGGCGCGGCACAGATACGCAGTATTTT. V usage is TRBV6-5 and J usage is TRBJ2-3, with 8 positions matching TRBD1. The CDR3 length is 15 residues. Germline assignment: CDR1 MNHEY and CDR2 SVGAGI. V gave up 7 bases and J gave up 1 base; unmatched junction bases: 7.

Comment on this clone: The junction departs from germline at one end; a sequencing error may be responsible. This chain links TRBV7-7 with TRBJ2-1, with a possible D match to TRBD1 (5 bases). Germline V gene data show CDR1 as SSHAT and CDR2 as FNYEAQ (reference sequence). The CDR3 has 15 residues. CDR3 bases: TGTGCTAGCAGCTTGGGGCAGGGCTCCTACAATGAGCAGTTCTTC. This encodes CASSLGQGSYNEQFF.

This chain connects TRBV18 to TRBJ2-5, with a weak D call TRBD2 (7 bases). V was trimmed by 1 base and J by 5 bases, leaving 17 bases between them. The CDR3 covers 16 residues. The germline V gene encodes CDR1 KGHSH and CDR2 LQKENI. The CDR3 bases are TGTGCCAGCTCACCACTGTCCCCTAGCGGACAGGAGACCCAGTACTTC. It specifies CASSPLSPSGQETQYF.

The V call is TRBV30, the J call TRBJ2-7; a weak D match, TRBD2 (6 bases). V lost 1 base and J 5 bases, leaving 15 bases between the germline ends. This CDR3 region has 14 residues. The germline V gene encodes CDR1 GTSNPN and CDR2 SVGIG (reference sequence). CDR3 bases: TGTGCCTGGAGTGGGACTATTCGGGGCCACGAGCAGTACTTC. It specifies CAWSGTIRGHEQYF.

The CDR3: CASSLTRQSAEAFF. The CDR3 DNA reads TGTGCCAGCAGCTTGACCCGACAGAGCGCTGAAGCTTTCTTT. This sequence joins TRBV5-6 and TRBJ1-1; possibly TRBD1 for D (5 bases). Trimming took 1 base from V and 6 from J, leaving 13 bases between them. The germline CDR1 and CDR2 sequences are SGHDT and YYEEEE. CDR3 length: 14 amino acids.

The chain joins TRBV6-5 to TRBJ2-7; 8 bases line up with TRBD2. Germline trimming cut 6 bases from V and 6 bases from J; bases unmatched to any gene: 13. The CDR3 runs 15 residues. Germline lookup yields CDR1 MNHEY and CDR2 SVGAGI. Here the CDR3 reads CASRLSGTRFAEQYF. CDR3 in DNA: TGTGCCAGCAGACTCTCCGGGACTAGATTTGCCGAGCAGTACTTC.

The chain employs TRBV5-1 and TRBJ1-2; 7 nucleotides agree with TRBD1. The CDR3 loop spans 14 amino acids. CDR1 is SGHRS, CDR2 YFSETQ, per germline. Unmatched junction bases numbered 7, after V lost 4 bases and J lost 4 bases. CDR3 sequence: CASSPGTDFYGYTF. The CDR3, as DNA: TGCGCCAGCAGCCCGGGGACAGACTTCTATGGCTACACCTTC.

This clone showed up just once. The chain links TRBV5-6 to TRBJ2-1; 9 bases are shared with TRBD1. Germline trimming cut 4 bases from V and 8 bases from J; bases unmatched to any gene: 10. Germline loops: CDR1 SGHDT, CDR2 YYEEEE. CDR3 length: 15 amino acids. CDR3 DNA: TGTGCCAGCAGCCGAGGACAGGGGAACGTCCATGAGCAGTTCTTC. This codes for CASSRGQGNVHEQFF. Drawing the rest from reference TRBV5-6 and TRBJ2-1, the complete variable domain is DAGVTQSPTHLIKTRGQQVTLRCSPKSGHDTVSWYQQALGQGPQFIFQYYEEEERQRGNFPDRFSGHQFPNYSSELNVNALLLGDSALYLCASSRGQGNVHEQFFGPGTRLTVL.

The CDR3 protein is CASSQDSGVLGTQYF. The CDR3 DNA is TGTGCCAGCAGCCAAGATTCCGGGGTATTGGGGACCCAGTACTTC. The J gene is TRBJ2-5, the V gene TRBV3-1 (or the pseudogene TRBV3-2); D might be TRBD2 (5 bases). Trimming cost V 0 bases and J 7 bases, with 15 bases left between them. Germline CDR1 is LGHDT and CDR2 is YNNKEL (reference sequence). The CDR3 runs to 15 residues.